The clone carrying this TCR beta chain was seen once. The data derive from a study of patients and donors after allogeneic stem cell transplantation. TCRdb passed the RT-PCR reads through MiXCR, listing each CDR3 protein once. The sample contains 410,000 or so distinct CDR3 sequences, around 15% of which appear only once. The TCR sequence derives from a human donor who was either an allogeneic HSCT recipient or a stem cell or donor lymphocyte infusion donor (not recorded which). It is not recorded whose cells these are; they may come from a transplant donor. Sequencing was done on a sample of blood, either unsorted or a sorted T cell fraction (not recorded which).

In nucleotides, the CDR3 is TGTGCCAGCAGCCTTGGCGGGGGGGCGAAGACCCAGTACTTC. Translated, it gives CASSLGGGAKTQYF. V and J are TRBV14 and TRBJ2-5; 9 positions agree with TRBD2. CDR1 is SGHDN, CDR2 FVKESK, per germline. The V gene end was trimmed by 4 bases and the J gene end by 6 bases; junction bases not matched to a gene: 6. This CDR3 is built from 14 residues.